The TCR beta chain under discussion was sequenced for a study of blood T cell repertoires in COVID-19. Study overall: PBMCs, B-cell-depleted T cells, or T cells were the source of the cDNA or gDNA that made up the material.

Per the study methods: Nucleated cell number was recorded as an estimate derived from reference gene primer amplification. Clones were sequenced by immunoSEQ multiplex PCR, and TCRdb holds only the in-frame ones, with some missing. Clonal size and the V and J genes are those of that table, whereas D and trimming came from the DNA. Among under 300,000 clones listed, around four fifths were seen once. Sequences were obtained from peripheral blood. This clonotype was obtained from a woman aged 40 to 55 with active or convalescent COVID-19.

The CDR3: CASSLSGWDTEAFF. CDR3 coding DNA: TGCGCCAGCAGCTTGTCAGGGTGGGACACTGAAGCTTTCTTT. The chain carries TRBV5-1 and TRBJ1-1, with D perhaps TRBD1 (5 bases). Per germline, CDR1 SGHRS and CDR2 YFSETQ. The CDR3 spans 14 residues. V lost 1 base and J 3 bases, leaving 10 bases between the germline ends.